This T cell receptor (beta chain) was profiled in a study of T-cell reconstitution after alpha-beta-depleted transplantation in children. The V gene end was trimmed by 5 bases and the J gene end by 4 bases; junction bases not matched to a gene: 7. The CDR3 totals 15 residues. Germline V gene sequence: CDR1 MNHEY, CDR2 SVGEGT. TCRbeta library preparation incorporated unique molecular identifiers. Each CDR3 protein is one row after TCRdb ran MiXCR on the PCR reads. The repertoire holds around 960,000 distinct CDR3 sequences, with around 30% as singletons. The sequences come from PBMCs, mostly from graft donor cells, collected 360 days after TCRalphabeta/CD19-depleted stem cell transplant. The chain has TRBV6-2 or TRBV6-3 and TRBJ2-2, with 7 bases aligning to TRBD1. The sequence derives from a boy under two years old who had a stem cell transplant for SCID, so the T cells may come from the graft donor. The CDR3 loop is CASSQGDRVTGELFF. The CDR3 nucleotides read TGTGCCAGCAGTCAAGGCGACAGGGTCACCGGGGAGCTGTTTTTT.